This TCR beta chain was found in a study of T cell responses to AZD1222 COVID-19 vaccine. Looked up from germline, CDR1 is SGHAT and CDR2 is FQNNGV. V lost 0 bases to trimming and J lost 3 bases, with 20 bases between them. The CDR3 extends over 18 amino acids. In the case of this clone: Its specificity is unknown.

The assay was immunoSEQ multiplex PCR, and TCRdb's table has in-frame clones only and misses some. The sample includes approximately 130,000 clones, over 85% of them seen just once. Study observations and caveats: Among vaccine-associated CD4 TCRs, coverage spanned spike, with dominance at 160-218 and 743-854.

The chain combines TRBV11-2 with TRBJ1-1; D is possibly TRBD1 (5 bases). The input for sequencing was peripheral blood, taken on day 0 of AZD1222 vaccination. This clonotype was sampled from an adult in good health. The CDR3 DNA is TGTGCCAGCAGCTTAGATGGGACGCACCTCGGAGGGGACACTGAAGCTTTCTTT. Encoded protein: CASSLDGTHLGGDTEAFF.